The 8 T cell receptor beta chains given below trace back to one sample, sequenced in a study of cytomegalovirus exposure and HLA in healthy donors (dated by TCRdb to the late 2010s). Library preparation used the immunoSEQ multiplex PCR assay. For the multiplex PCR, a mixture combining 60 forward primers for TCR Vbeta segments and 13 reverse primers for TCR Jbeta segments was used. TCRdb took this table from immuneACCESS and kept in-frame rearrangements with V and J called. Such tables lack part of the clones; where checked against another copy, unresolved V genes explain under half of the gap, and the rest is unexplained. In this sample the table shows fewer than 200,000 clones, about 80% of which occur a single time. The leading ten clones occupy 1.3% of the sample. Sequencing used PBMCs. Source of these receptors: a woman between 45 and 65 years old in good health and CMV-seronegative.

The V gene is TRBV12-5, the J gene TRBJ2-7; no clear D. Looked up from germline, CDR1 is LGHNT and CDR2 is FRNRAP. The germline V and J ends were trimmed by 0 bases and 5 bases, with 20 bases remaining between them. The CDR3 loop spans 17 amino acids. CDR3 coding DNA: TGTGCTAGTGGTTTGGTACGGTGGTGCGGAGTGTCCCACGAGCAGTACTTC. Translation gives CASGLVRWCGVSHEQYF.

The chain is built from TRBV9 and TRBJ1-2; TRBD1 is a possible D gene (6 bases). Germline CDR1 and CDR2: SGDLS and YYNGEE. The CDR3 contains 20 residues. Deletions cut 4 bases from V and 0 bases from J, with 28 bases between. CDR3 DNA: TGTGCCAGCAGCCCACGAACTCTCTCGGAGGAGGGGGGGGCTAACTATGGCTACACCTTC. Translation gives CASSPRTLSEEGGANYGYTF.

This clone was counted once. The rearrangement joins TRBV28 to TRBJ1-2; D is possibly TRBD1 (6 bases). Per the germline V gene, CDR1 is MDHEN and CDR2 is SYDVKM. CDR3 length: 17 amino acids. Trimming removed 5 bases from V and 1 base from J, with 20 bases in between. CDR3 amino acids: CASSPTAQGHNNYGYTF. The CDR3 DNA follows: TGTGCCAGCAGTCCCACAGCACAGGGACATAATAACTATGGCTACACCTTC.

The V call is TRBV5-6, the J call TRBJ2-6; 7 nucleotides match TRBD1. Per the germline V gene, CDR1 is SGHDT and CDR2 is YYEEEE. The CDR3 runs 15 residues. The V and J ends lost 5 bases and 2 bases, in that order; junction bases with no gene match: 4. The CDR3 DNA follows: TGTGCCAGCAGATCCCAGGGGGCTGGGGCCAACGTCCTGACTTTC. It is translated as CASRSQGAGANVLTF. The whole variable domain, remainder taken from reference TRBV5-6 and TRBJ2-6, is DAGVTQSPTHLIKTRGQQVTLRCSPKSGHDTVSWYQQALGQGPQFIFQYYEEEERQRGNFPDRFSGHQFPNYSSELNVNALLLGDSALYLCASRSQGAGANVLTFGAGSRLTVL.

This chain connects TRBV7-3 to TRBJ2-1, with TRBD2 identical over 8 bases. The CDR3 is made up of 17 amino acids. Per germline, CDR1 SGHTA and CDR2 FQGTGA. V lost 5 bases and J lost 4; bases outside the gene matches: 13. This chain's CDR3 is CASSPSAGTRLYNEQFF. The CDR3 DNA follows: TGTGCCAGCAGCCCCAGCGCCGGGACTAGACTTTACAATGAGCAGTTCTTC. The full variable domain, in which reference TRBV7-3 and TRBJ2-1 provide the parts outside the CDR3, is GAGVSQTPSNKVTEKGKYVELRCDPISGHTALYWYRQSLGQGPEFLIYFQGTGAADDSGLPNDRFFAVRPEGSVSTLKIQRTERGDSAVYLCASSPSAGTRLYNEQFFGPGTRLTVL.

In the case of this clone: The limits of the CDR3 on the DNA are not certain, so only TCRdb's listed CDR3 is given. The chain has TRBV7-6 and TRBJ2-1; the table's D call, TRBD2, was not checked against the DNA. The CDR3 length is 16 residues, termini included. Germline values: CDR1 SGHVS, CDR2 FNYEAQ. CDR3 amino acids: CASSFGPGSSYNEQFF.

This clone has just one count. The chain employs TRBV11-3 and TRBJ2-1; D not resolved. CDR3 length equals 14 residues. CDR1 and CDR2 (germline): SGHNT, YENEEA. V lost 4 bases, J lost 3 bases, and 10 bases lay in between. CDR3 in amino acids: CASSYGQFYNEQFF. The CDR3, as DNA: TGTGCCAGCAGCTATGGGCAGTTCTACAATGAGCAGTTCTTC.

The rearrangement joins TRBV7-8 to TRBJ2-7; 11 bases agree with TRBD2. V trimming: 1 base; J trimming: 2 bases; junction bases outside the gene matches: 7. The CDR3 extends over 17 amino acids. CDR1 and CDR2 from the germline V gene are SGHVS and FQNEAQ. CDR3 nucleotide sequence: TGTGCCAGCAGCTTAGTGGCTAGCGGGGGGCTGGCCTACGAGCAGTACTTC. Residues: CASSLVASGGLAYEQYF.